This TCR beta chain was documented in a study of blood T cell repertoires in COVID-19. Study as a whole: The study drew acute and convalescent COVID-19 samples from the United States, Italy and Spain. The analysed material was cDNA or gDNA that came from T cells, B-cell-depleted T cells, or PBMCs.

In the original processing: Reference gene primers were amplified, and this amplification served to estimate nucleated cell counts. Assay: immunoSEQ multiplex PCR; the TCRdb copy retains only in-frame clones and omits some. For V, J and clone size, that table is used; D and trimming come from the DNA. Found here are roughly 77,000 clones, roughly 90% of them singletons; the top ten hold over 4%. Sequencing input: peripheral blood. The sequence came from a man aged 45-65 years with active COVID-19.

This chain's CDR3 is CASSVGGGGSNEQFF. In DNA, the CDR3 is TGTGCCAGCAGCGTAGGTGGGGGAGGTAGCAATGAGCAGTTCTTC. This sequence joins TRBV9 and TRBJ2-1, with D possibly being TRBD2 (6 bases). This CDR3 comprises 15 residues. Germline CDR1 SGDLS, CDR2 YYNGEE. Trimming took 0 bases from V and 6 from J, leaving 13 bases between them.